This TCR beta chain stems from a study of blood T cell repertoires in COVID-19. Study-wide context: Samples representing acute and convalescent COVID-19 were sourced from the United States, Italy and Spain.

Repertoires were generated with immunoSEQ multiplex PCR, while TCRdb's copy carries only in-frame clones and drops some. The sample includes about 160,000 clones, 88% of them seen just once. Individuals drawn from around 25 US areas were roughly 18 to 89 years old. Either two negative PCRs, clearance, or symptom resolution qualified Cohort 3 donors as recovered. The CDR3 is 16 residues long. With 3 bases removed from V and 0 bases from J, the gap between germline ends came to 15 bases. Germline V lookup: CDR1 MNHNS, CDR2 SASEGT. This TCR was sampled from a woman aged 45-60 years who had recovered from COVID-19. The sample taken for sequencing was PBMCs or T cells enriched from blood (not recorded which). The chain recombines TRBV6-1 with TRBJ2-7, with TRBD1 as a possible D gene (5 bases). CDR3 sequence (DNA): TGTGCCAGCAGTGAGCCATACCGGACACTCTCCTACGAGCAGTACTTC. Translated: CASSEPYRTLSYEQYF.